These 21 T cell receptor beta chains share one sample of origin, sequenced in a study of T cell responses to AZD1222 COVID-19 vaccine. Data came from immunoSEQ multiplex PCR; TCRdb stores just in-frame clones and leaves some out. In the table there are tens of thousands of clones, around 89% of which are singletons. The sequencing here drew on peripheral blood, taken on day 0 of AZD1222 vaccination. The receptors here all came from an adult in good health.

This sequence joins TRBV18 and TRBJ1-5; the match to TRBD1 covers 8 bases. Germline-derived CDR1 and CDR2 are KGHSH and LQKENI. The CDR3 contains 15 residues. V dropped 3 bases and J dropped 7; count of bases not matched to a gene: 8. Here the CDR3 DNA reads TGTGCCAGCTCACCCGCCGGGACAGGTAGCCAGCCCCAGCATTTT. This translates into CASSPAGTGSQPQHF. Full variable domain (remainder filled in from reference TRBV18 and TRBJ1-5): NAGVMQNPRHLVRRRGQEARLRCSPMKGHSHVYWYRQLPEEGLKFMVYLQKENIIDESGMPKERFSAEFPKEGPSILRIQQVVRGDSAAYFCASSPAGTGSQPQHFGDGTRLSIL.

The chain joins TRBV24-1 to TRBJ1-5, with D uncertain. Trimming took off 5 bases at V and 3 bases at J, with 10 bases between the two ends. There are 14 residues in the CDR3. Germline CDR1 KGHDR, CDR2 SFDVKD. For the CDR3, the DNA is TGTGCCACCAGTGCCGCGGAGCCCAATCAGCCCCAGCATTTT. It is translated as CATSAAEPNQPQHF.

This rearrangement joins TRBV6-4 to TRBJ2-1; no reliable D call. CDR1 is MRHNA, CDR2 SNTAGT, per germline. The CDR3 has 14 residues. V dropped 0 bases and J dropped 6 bases, with 9 bases sitting between them. The CDR3 nucleotides are TGTGCCAGCAGTGACTCGCTAGTTACCAATGAGCAGTTCTTC. Amino acids: CASSDSLVTNEQFF.

The rearrangement links TRBV6-1 to TRBJ2-7, with no clear D. The V and J ends lost 3 bases and 1 base respectively, with 16 bases between them. This CDR3 region has 16 residues. The germline V gene encodes CDR1 MNHNS and CDR2 SASEGT. As DNA, the CDR3 is TGTGCCAGCAGTGATGTCCTAGAGATCAGTTCCTACGAGCAGTACTTC. Protein: CASSDVLEISSYEQYF.

The chain has TRBV29-1 and TRBJ2-3, with D perhaps TRBD1 (5 bases). Germline V lookup: CDR1 SQVTM, CDR2 ANQGSEA. This CDR3 comprises 14 residues. The V and J ends lost 5 bases and 3 bases respectively, with 15 bases between them. CDR3 amino acids: CSVLDSGLTDTQYF. CDR3 in DNA: TGCAGCGTTCTAGACAGTGGATTGACAGATACGCAGTATTTT.

The rearrangement joins TRBV29-1 to TRBJ1-5; 10 bases are a match to TRBD1. V lost 4 bases and J lost 6; bases outside the gene matches: 0. Germline CDR1 and CDR2: SQVTM and ANQGSEA. This CDR3 comprises 12 residues. The CDR3 DNA sequence: TGCAGCGTTGGGACAGGGGGTCAGCCCCAGCATTTT. Amino acid sequence: CSVGTGGQPQHF.

The genes are TRBV19 and TRBJ1-2; D possibly corresponds to TRBD1 (5 bases). CDR1 LNHDA and CDR2 SQIVND come from the germline V gene (reference sequence). CDR3 length: 12 amino acids. Trimming cost V 7 bases and J 7 bases, with 13 bases left between them. The CDR3 sequence: CASTRGGGGYTF. CDR3 DNA sequence: TGTGCCAGTACTAGGGGAGGCGGTGGCTACACCTTC.

The chain recombines TRBV6-7 with TRBJ1-1; 7 bases are shared with TRBD1. TRBV6-7 is noted as an ORF with a role that remains uncertain. Unmatched junction bases numbered 9, after V lost 0 bases and J lost 5 bases. The CDR3 runs 16 residues. CDR3 amino acids: CASSYSRTGGVTEAFF. The DNA of the CDR3 is TGTGCCAGCAGTTACTCCCGGACAGGTGGAGTTACTGAAGCTTTCTTT.

V gene TRBV11-2 combines with J gene TRBJ2-1, with D perhaps TRBD1 (6 bases). The CDR3 consists of 17 residues. V gave up 5 bases and J gave up 4 bases, with 21 bases separating them. Germline V gives CDR1 SGHAT, CDR2 FQNNGV. The CDR3 sequence is CASSKLVTGITYNEQFF. The CDR3 nucleotides are TGTGCCAGCAGCAAACTTGTTACAGGGATCACTTACAATGAGCAGTTCTTC.

This sequence joins TRBV10-3 and TRBJ1-1; the D gene is possibly TRBD1 (6 bases). V gave up 5 bases and J gave up 0 bases, with 10 bases separating them. The germline CDR1 and CDR2 sequences are ENHRY and SYGVKD. There are 14 residues in the CDR3. The DNA of the CDR3 is TGTGCCATCAGTAGGACAGTCATGAACACTGAAGCTTTCTTT. Protein product: CAISRTVMNTEAFF.

The CDR3 loop is CASSSDTTSPYEQYF. The CDR3 DNA reads TGTGCCAGCAGCTCGGACACGACGAGCCCCTACGAGCAGTACTTC. The J gene is TRBJ2-7, the V gene TRBV11-1; D may be TRBD1 (5 bases). The CDR3 consists of 15 residues. Germline CDR1 is SGHAT and CDR2 is FQDESV (reference sequence). The ends were cut back, 4 bases at V and 2 bases at J, with 15 bases in the middle.

This chain uses TRBV6-5 with TRBJ2-1; unclear D gene. Germline V CDR1 and CDR2: MNHEY, SVGAGI. Deletions cut 6 bases from V and 13 bases from J, with 13 bases between. The length of the CDR3 is 11 residues. CDR3 sequence reads: CASSMGGGQFF. CDR3 coding DNA: TGTGCCAGCAGCATGGGTGGTGGACAGTTCTTC.

The V gene is TRBV28, the J gene TRBJ1-1; 10 bases fit TRBD1. Germline lookup yields CDR1 MDHEN and CDR2 SYDVKM. V lost 6 bases and J lost 4; bases outside the gene matches: 8. The CDR3 length is 15 residues. The CDR3: CASRSPRTGGTEAFF. In DNA form, the CDR3 reads TGTGCCAGCAGGTCCCCCCGGACAGGGGGCACTGAAGCTTTCTTT.

The chain couples TRBV3-1 (or the pseudogene TRBV3-2) to TRBJ2-1; possible D gene TRBD1, 5 bases. V lost 4 bases, J lost 11 bases, and 18 bases lay in between. The CDR3 has 14 residues. Germline V lookup: CDR1 LGHDT, CDR2 YNNKEL (reference sequence). The CDR3 coding sequence is TGTGCCAGCAGCCCGGTGGGGCTGCCAGCAAAGCAGTTCTTC. Translation: CASSPVGLPAKQFF.

The V call is TRBV5-4, the J call TRBJ2-7, with 12 bases aligning to TRBD2. Germline-derived CDR1 and CDR2 are SGHNT and YYREEE (reference sequence). V shed 0 bases and J 3 bases; nucleotides not matched to a gene: 4. The CDR3 runs 16 residues. CDR3 protein: CASSLGLAGAYYEQYF. CDR3 DNA: TGTGCCAGCAGCTTGGGACTAGCGGGGGCCTACTACGAGCAGTACTTC.

This sequence joins TRBV11-2 and TRBJ2-2; no definite D call. Germline CDR1 and CDR2: SGHAT and FQNNGV. CDR3 length: 13 residues. V lost 1 base to trimming and J lost 4 bases, with 4 bases between them. The CDR3 DNA is TGTGCCAGCAGCTTAGGAGTCACCGGGGAGCTGTTTTTT. Amino acid sequence: CASSLGVTGELFF. The full variable domain, in which reference TRBV11-2 and TRBJ2-2 provide the parts outside the CDR3, is EAGVAQSPRYKIIEKRQSVAFWCNPISGHATLYWYQQILGQGPKLLIQFQNNGVVDDSQLPKDRFSAERLKGVDSTLKIQPAKLEDSAVYLCASSLGVTGELFFGEGSRLTVL.

The chain recombines TRBV5-6 with TRBJ1-2, with 7 bases lining up with TRBD1. The CDR3 spans 15 residues. Germline V CDR1 and CDR2: SGHDT, YYEEEE. The V gene end was trimmed by 1 base and the J gene end by 6 bases; junction bases not matched to a gene: 9. The CDR3 DNA sequence: TGTGCCAGCAGCTTGCCCCGAGGGGGCTGGAATGGCTACACCTTC. Its protein is CASSLPRGGWNGYTF.

The gene calls are TRBV6-4 and TRBJ1-2; D is unclear. This CDR3 has 12 residues. Trimming took 3 bases from V and 8 from J, leaving 10 bases between them. The V gene's germline CDR1 is MRHNA and CDR2 SNTAGT. The CDR3, as DNA: TGTGCCAGCAGTGAGGGAGGACTCGGCTACACCTTC. Translation: CASSEGGLGYTF.

The rearrangement links TRBV30 to TRBJ2-1, with 16 bases matching TRBD2. The CDR3 totals 17 residues. V shed 6 bases, J shed 3 bases, and the junction held 8 bases outside the gene matches. CDR1 and CDR2 from the germline V gene are GTSNPN and SVGIG (reference sequence). Here the CDR3 DNA reads TGTGCCTGCCACTTGGGACTAGCGGGGGGGTACTACAATGAGCAGTTCTTC. This translates into CACHLGLAGGYYNEQFF.

The rearrangement uses TRBV10-2 and TRBJ2-2; 8 bases map to TRBD1. This CDR3 comprises 16 residues. With 6 bases clipped from V and 1 base from J, the junction kept 7 bases outside the gene matches. The germline CDR1 and CDR2 sequences are WSHSY and SAAADI. The CDR3 DNA reads TGCGCCAGCAGGGATACCGGGACAGGGAACACCGGGGAGCTGTTTTTT. Its translation: CASRDTGTGNTGELFF.

The chain couples TRBV7-3 to TRBJ1-2; D possibly corresponds to TRBD1 (5 bases). Germline V gives CDR1 SGHTA, CDR2 FQGTGA. V shed 5 bases and J shed 5 bases, with 18 bases lying between them. The CDR3 loop spans 15 amino acids. The CDR3 DNA follows: TGTGCCAGCAGCCCTGGACCGGGACGTAGATATGGCTACACCTTC. This encodes CASSPGPGRRYGYTF.